This T cell receptor beta chain was recorded in a study of T cell responses to AZD1222 COVID-19 vaccine. To note about this clone: The antigen is undetermined.

Assay: immunoSEQ multiplex PCR; the TCRdb copy retains only in-frame clones and omits some. This sample has about 150,000 clones, with roughly nine tenths found just once. Findings and limits, study-wide: Baseline testing showed seropositivity in only six or seven AZD1222 recipients. Within unmutated variant regions lay the reported targets of nearly half of spike-specific TCRs. White British ancestry dominated among donors, who included more females, and clonal diversity was possibly underestimated. Across spike, vaccine-associated CD4 TCRs were found, dominant at 160-218 and 743-854.

This TCR came from an adult who had recovered from COVID-19. Sequencing used peripheral blood, obtained after recovery from COVID-19.

DNA for the CDR3: TGTGCCAGCAGCTCCAGGACAGGGTACCAAGAGACCCAGTACTTC. Protein: CASSSRTGYQETQYF. The chain recombines TRBV7-9 with TRBJ2-5, with 8 bases aligning to TRBD1. CDR3 length: 15 amino acids. The J segment lost 0 bases and the V segment lost 4 bases, leaving 4 bases of the junction unmatched. The germline CDR1 and CDR2 sequences are SEHNR and FQNEAQ (reference sequence).